Listed below are T cell receptor beta chains from one sample, sequenced in a study of PD-1 blockade in classical Hodgkin lymphoma. Generated by immunoSEQ multiplex PCR, the TCRdb table keeps only in-frame clones and is missing some. Among tens of thousands of clones, 89% were seen once, and the ten largest hold around 10%. The specimen was peripheral blood mononuclear cells (PBMCs), collected before the second cycle of nivolumab. The receptors were gathered from a human donor with classical Hodgkin lymphoma. Each CDR3 is given with its conserved first and last residue. Each record gives: V gene, clone size, D gene, J gene, CDR3 DNA, CDR3 protein. A D gene is named only where the DNA matches it firmly. Rows give clone size only sometimes, using once, few, many, or a class for an expanded clone.

v_call: TRBV28
clone_size: once
d_call: NA
j_call: TRBJ1-5
cdr3_nt: TGTGCCAGCAGTAAAGAACGCCAGCCCCAGCATTTT
cdr3_aa: CASSKERQPQHF

v_call: TRBV11-3
clone_size: NA
d_call: NA
j_call: TRBJ2-7
cdr3_nt: TGTGCCAGCAGCGAGGGGATTCCCTACGAGCAGTACTTC
cdr3_aa: CASSEGIPYEQYF

v_call: TRBV11-2
clone_size: once
d_call: NA
j_call: TRBJ2-3
cdr3_nt: TGTGCCAGCAGCTTAGTGAGCCTTTTGGAAACAGATACGCAGTATTTT
cdr3_aa: CASSLVSLLETDTQYF

v_call: TRBV7-9
clone_size: once
d_call: NA
j_call: TRBJ2-5
cdr3_nt: TGTGCCAGCAGCTCCCTTTTTGGGACGCAAGCTCTCGAGACCCAGTACTTC
cdr3_aa: CASSSLFGTQALETQYF

v_call: TRBV7-2
clone_size: NA
d_call: NA
j_call: TRBJ2-1
cdr3_nt: TGTGCCAGCGGAGGCGGCGGATCCTACAATGAGCAGTTCTTC
cdr3_aa: CASGGGGSYNEQFF

v_call: TRBV7-2
clone_size: NA
d_call: NA
j_call: TRBJ2-1
cdr3_nt: TGTGCCAGCAGCTTAGCTGGGACCCGCTTCAATGAGCAGTTCTTC
cdr3_aa: CASSLAGTRFNEQFF

v_call: TRBV14
clone_size: NA
d_call: NA
j_call: TRBJ1-1
cdr3_nt: TGTGCCAGCAGCCCTGGGAGGACTGAAGCTTTCTTT
cdr3_aa: CASSPGRTEAFF

v_call: TRBV28
clone_size: NA
d_call: NA
j_call: TRBJ2-1
cdr3_nt: TGTGCCAGCAGTTTATCGTACAATGAGCAGTTCTTC
cdr3_aa: CASSLSYNEQFF

v_call: TRBV25-1
clone_size: NA
d_call: NA
j_call: TRBJ2-1
cdr3_nt: TGTGCCAGCGGGGGCTCAGGGTTTCAGTTCTTC
cdr3_aa: CASGGSGFQFF

v_call: TRBV27
clone_size: once
d_call: NA
j_call: TRBJ1-5
cdr3_nt: TGTGCCAGCAGTTTCACGGAGGGGCCCCAGCATTTT
cdr3_aa: CASSFTEGPQHF

v_call: TRBV27
clone_size: NA
d_call: NA
j_call: TRBJ2-7
cdr3_nt: TGTGCCAGCAGTCCCCAGGGGGGCTACGAGCAGTACTTC
cdr3_aa: CASSPQGGYEQYF

v_call: TRBV28
clone_size: once
d_call: NA
j_call: TRBJ2-3
cdr3_nt: TGTGCCAGCAGTTTCCCAGGGGTTGGGACAGATACGCAGTATTTT
cdr3_aa: CASSFPGVGTDTQYF

v_call: TRBV7-2
clone_size: NA
d_call: NA
j_call: TRBJ2-1
cdr3_nt: TGTGCCAGCAGCTTACTGGCAGGCGGAATTAGTCGGGGGAATGAGCAGTTCTTC
cdr3_aa: CASSLLAGGISRGNEQFF

v_call: TRBV27
clone_size: once
d_call: NA
j_call: TRBJ2-1
cdr3_nt: TGTGCCAGCAGTCCAGGGAATGAGCAGTTCTTC
cdr3_aa: CASSPGNEQFF

v_call: TRBV10-3
clone_size: NA
d_call: NA
j_call: TRBJ1-5
cdr3_nt: TGTGCCATCAGTGAGTCCAGTCAGGGAAACAATCAGCCCCAGCATTTT
cdr3_aa: CAISESSQGNNQPQHF

v_call: TRBV6-1
clone_size: NA
d_call: TRBD1
j_call: TRBJ1-6
cdr3_nt: TGTGCCAGCATGCCAGGGGGCAGAAATTCACCCCTCCACTTT
cdr3_aa: CASMPGGRNSPLHF

v_call: TRBV7-9
clone_size: NA
d_call: NA
j_call: TRBJ1-1
cdr3_nt: TGTGCCAGCAGAAGCACAGGGAGTGAAGCTTTCTTT
cdr3_aa: CASRSTGSEAFF

v_call: TRBV28
clone_size: NA
d_call: NA
j_call: TRBJ2-7
cdr3_nt: TGTGCCAGCAGTTCCCGGGGCATAGGGGCCTCCGAGCAGTACTTC
cdr3_aa: CASSSRGIGASEQYF

v_call: TRBV2
clone_size: few
d_call: NA
j_call: TRBJ2-7
cdr3_nt: TGTGCCAGCAAGAAAGAGACCTACGAGCAGTACTTC
cdr3_aa: CASKKETYEQYF

v_call: TRBV6-5
clone_size: NA
d_call: NA
j_call: TRBJ2-1
cdr3_nt: TGTGCCAGCAGCCTAATATCCGACTACAATGAGCAGTTCTTC
cdr3_aa: CASSLISDYNEQFF

v_call: TRBV5-1
clone_size: NA
d_call: NA
j_call: TRBJ1-1
cdr3_nt: TGCGCCAGCAGCTTGGCCTCACACCCCGTTGAAGCTTTCTTT
cdr3_aa: CASSLASHPVEAFF

v_call: TRBV2
clone_size: NA
d_call: NA
j_call: TRBJ1-4
cdr3_nt: TGTGCCAGCAAACCGGGGCCAACGGTAGGGGAAAAACTGTTTTTT
cdr3_aa: CASKPGPTVGEKLFF

v_call: TRBV4-1
clone_size: NA
d_call: NA
j_call: TRBJ1-3
cdr3_nt: TGCGCCAGCAGCCCCGAAGGGCTAGGCAACTTCAACTCTGGAAACACCATATATTTT
cdr3_aa: CASSPEGLGNFNSGNTIYF

v_call: TRBV28
clone_size: NA
d_call: TRBD2
j_call: TRBJ2-7
cdr3_nt: TGTGCCAGCAGTTTTCGGGAGGGCAACGAGCAGTACTTC
cdr3_aa: CASSFREGNEQYF

v_call: TRBV27
clone_size: NA
d_call: NA
j_call: TRBJ1-1
cdr3_nt: TGTGCCAGCAGACCGAGGGGGGTCTTCACTGAAGCTTTCTTT
cdr3_aa: CASRPRGVFTEAFF

v_call: TRBV6-1
clone_size: NA
d_call: NA
j_call: TRBJ1-6
cdr3_nt: TGTGCCAGCAGTGAAGCGATGGCGACCGATTCACCCCTCCACTTT
cdr3_aa: CASSEAMATDSPLHF

v_call: TRBV5-1
clone_size: once
d_call: TRBD2
j_call: TRBJ2-1
cdr3_nt: TGCGCCACCAAGACTAGCGGGAATGAGCAGTTCTTC
cdr3_aa: CATKTSGNEQFF

v_call: TRBV5-1
clone_size: NA
d_call: NA
j_call: TRBJ1-3
cdr3_nt: TGCGCCAGCAGAGAAAGTATGCGAAACACCATATATTTT
cdr3_aa: CASRESMRNTIYF

v_call: TRBV15
clone_size: NA
d_call: NA
j_call: TRBJ2-3
cdr3_nt: TGTGCCACCAGCAGAGATAGGAGGGCGGGAGATACGCAGTATTTT
cdr3_aa: CATSRDRRAGDTQYF

v_call: TRBV6-1
clone_size: NA
d_call: NA
j_call: TRBJ1-5
cdr3_nt: TGTGCCAGCAGCAAGGTACAGGGTGTGCAGCCCCAGCATTTT
cdr3_aa: CASSKVQGVQPQHF

v_call: TRBV11-2
clone_size: NA
d_call: NA
j_call: TRBJ1-4
cdr3_nt: TGTGCCAGCAGCTTAGGAGGGTGGGTTGCAACTAATGAAAAACTGTTTTTT
cdr3_aa: CASSLGGWVATNEKLFF

v_call: TRBV29-1
clone_size: NA
d_call: TRBD1
j_call: TRBJ1-4
cdr3_nt: TGCAGCGTACGACAGGGTCTTGAGGAAAAACTGTTTTTT
cdr3_aa: CSVRQGLEEKLFF

v_call: TRBV6-6
clone_size: NA
d_call: TRBD1
j_call: TRBJ1-2
cdr3_nt: TGTGCCAACCGATCCGACAGGGACTATGGCTACACCTTC
cdr3_aa: CANRSDRDYGYTF

v_call: TRBV16
clone_size: NA
d_call: NA
j_call: TRBJ1-3
cdr3_nt: TGTGCCAGCAGCCGGGACATCTCTGGAAACACCATATATTTT
cdr3_aa: CASSRDISGNTIYF

v_call: TRBV4-2
clone_size: NA
d_call: NA
j_call: TRBJ2-7
cdr3_nt: TGTGCCAGCAGCCAATTAGTAGAGGTTGGCTACGAGCAGTACTTC
cdr3_aa: CASSQLVEVGYEQYF

v_call: TRBV28
clone_size: NA
d_call: TRBD1
j_call: TRBJ2-7
cdr3_nt: TGTGCCAGCAGTTCCCGAAAACAGGGGGCGCTTAGCGAGCAGTACTTC
cdr3_aa: CASSSRKQGALSEQYF

v_call: TRBV4-1
clone_size: once
d_call: TRBD1
j_call: TRBJ2-6
cdr3_nt: TGCGCCAGCAGCCAAGGGGTAACAGGGGGCGGTATCTCTGGGGCCAACGTCCTGACTTTC
cdr3_aa: CASSQGVTGGGISGANVLTF

v_call: TRBV29-1
clone_size: NA
d_call: NA
j_call: TRBJ2-3
cdr3_nt: TGCAGCCAGGGGGGAGCAGATACGCAGTATTTT
cdr3_aa: CSQGGADTQYF

v_call: TRBV13
clone_size: NA
d_call: NA
j_call: TRBJ2-1
cdr3_nt: TGTGCCAGCAGCGTAGAGGCTAGTCCCTACAATGAGCAGTTCTTC
cdr3_aa: CASSVEASPYNEQFF

v_call: TRBV6-5
clone_size: few
d_call: NA
j_call: TRBJ2-5
cdr3_nt: TGTGCCAGCAGCCCCCGGGCCAAAGAGACCCAGTACTTC
cdr3_aa: CASSPRAKETQYF

v_call: TRBV5-8
clone_size: NA
d_call: NA
j_call: TRBJ1-3
cdr3_nt: TGTGCCAGCAGCTTTGAGATACCCAGCTCTGGAAACACCATATATTTT
cdr3_aa: CASSFEIPSSGNTIYF

v_call: TRBV7-2
clone_size: NA
d_call: TRBD1
j_call: TRBJ2-5
cdr3_nt: TGTGCCAGCAGCTTAGGACAGGGGGCGTTGGGGACCCAGTACTTC
cdr3_aa: CASSLGQGALGTQYF

v_call: TRBV30
clone_size: NA
d_call: NA
j_call: TRBJ2-3
cdr3_nt: TGTGCCTGGGGGTTTCGACGGTCCCCCAGCACAGATACGCAGTATTTT
cdr3_aa: CAWGFRRSPSTDTQYF

v_call: TRBV2
clone_size: NA
d_call: TRBD2
j_call: TRBJ2-1
cdr3_nt: TGTGCCAGCAGTGTCGAGAGCGGGGGGTGGAATGAGCAGTTCTTC
cdr3_aa: CASSVESGGWNEQFF

v_call: TRBV9
clone_size: NA
d_call: TRBD2
j_call: TRBJ2-3
cdr3_nt: TGTGCCAGCAGCTTTAGCGGGCTTAGCACAGATACGCAGTATTTT
cdr3_aa: CASSFSGLSTDTQYF

v_call: TRBV2
clone_size: once
d_call: TRBD2
j_call: TRBJ2-1
cdr3_nt: TGTGCCAGCAGTCAGGTGCAGCGGGAGGGCCGAGGGAATGAGCAGTTCTTC
cdr3_aa: CASSQVQREGRGNEQFF

v_call: TRBV27
clone_size: NA
d_call: NA
j_call: TRBJ2-3
cdr3_nt: TGTGCCAGCAAACCGAGCACAGATACGCAGTATTTT
cdr3_aa: CASKPSTDTQYF

v_call: TRBV11-2
clone_size: once
d_call: NA
j_call: TRBJ2-3
cdr3_nt: TGTGCCAGCAGCTTAGGCTACCACGACCCGACCAACACAGATACGCAGTATTTT
cdr3_aa: CASSLGYHDPTNTDTQYF

v_call: TRBV11-2
clone_size: NA
d_call: TRBD2
j_call: TRBJ2-7
cdr3_nt: TGTGCCAGCAGCTTAGGACGGACTAGCGGGAGCTTACTACGGGAGCAGTACTTC
cdr3_aa: CASSLGRTSGSLLREQYF

v_call: TRBV29-1
clone_size: NA
d_call: NA
j_call: TRBJ2-7
cdr3_nt: TGCAGCGTTGAGGGCGGTGAAACCTACGAGCAGTACTTC
cdr3_aa: CSVEGGETYEQYF

v_call: TRBV2
clone_size: NA
d_call: NA
j_call: TRBJ1-5
cdr3_nt: TGTGCCAGCAATTTTCAAAGCAATCAGCCCCAGCATTTT
cdr3_aa: CASNFQSNQPQHF

v_call: TRBV5-4
clone_size: NA
d_call: NA
j_call: TRBJ2-1
cdr3_nt: TGTGCCAGCAGCTTGTTGACCCCGCGGAGGGATGAGCAGTTCTTC
cdr3_aa: CASSLLTPRRDEQFF